These 27 T cell receptor beta chains share one sample of origin, sequenced in a study of OX40 agonist ivuxolimab in advanced cancers. The assay was immunoSEQ multiplex PCR, and TCRdb's table has in-frame clones only and misses some. The sample yields tens of thousands of clones, around nine tenths seen once. This material consisted of CD4+ or CD8+ T cells sorted from blood, taken in a trial of the OX40 agonist ivuxolimab. These receptors originate from an adult with an advanced solid tumor such as melanoma, head and neck, liver or kidney cancer.

The chain has TRBV5-6 and TRBJ2-3, with unresolved D. Germline V CDR1 and CDR2: SGHDT, YYEEEE. V gave up 3 bases and J gave up 4 bases, with 6 bases separating them. The CDR3 sequence is 12 residues long. CDR3 region: CASSWPADTQYF. The CDR3 region has the DNA TGTGCCAGCAGCTGGCCGGCAGATACGCAGTATTTT.

This clone was counted only a few times. The chain uses TRBV14 and TRBJ2-2; TRBD1 is a possible D gene (5 bases). CDR1 and CDR2 (germline): SGHDN, FVKESK. V lost 0 bases and J 6 bases, leaving 14 bases between the germline ends. CDR3 length: 16 amino acids. Here the CDR3 DNA reads TGTGCCAGCAGCCAAGATTCGTCGCCAGGGCCCGGGGAGCTGTTTTTT. It codes for CASSQDSSPGPGELFF.

This clone was counted a single time. Here the CDR3 reads CASSEIRVGNEQFF. The CDR3, as DNA: TGTGCCAGCAGTGAAATACGAGTCGGAAATGAGCAGTTCTTC. The chain links TRBV6-1 to TRBJ2-1; D gene uncertain. Germline loops: CDR1 MNHNS, CDR2 SASEGT. V dropped 2 bases and J dropped 7 bases, with 12 bases sitting between them. The CDR3 runs to 14 residues.

The rearrangement joins TRBV28 to TRBJ1-2; possible D gene TRBD1, 5 bases. V was clipped by 1 base and J by 8 bases, with 20 bases between them. CDR3 length: 16 residues. In germline, CDR1 is MDHEN, CDR2 SYDVKM. CDR3 region: CASSLFWGRASPGYTF. Here the CDR3 DNA reads TGTGCCAGCAGTTTATTTTGGGGCAGGGCGTCACCAGGCTACACCTTC.

The chain combines TRBV9 with TRBJ2-5, with D possibly matching TRBD1 (6 bases). Trimming took off 0 bases at V and 5 bases at J, with 14 bases between the two ends. This CDR3 is 15 amino acids long. Germline values: CDR1 SGDLS, CDR2 YYNGEE. CDR3 bases: TGTGCCAGCAGCGTAGCGGACAGCCTCCGGGAGACCCAGTACTTC. It yields the protein CASSVADSLRETQYF.

This sequence joins TRBV30 and TRBJ2-1, with 10 bases fitting TRBD2. CDR3 size: 16 residues. The germline CDR1 and CDR2 sequences are GTSNPN and SVGIG (reference sequence). With V trimmed by 1 base and J by 8 bases, 11 bases remained unmatched. In DNA form, the CDR3 reads TGTGCCTGGAGTGCCGGACTAGCGGAGTGGGGGGATGAGCAGTTCTTC. It specifies CAWSAGLAEWGDEQFF.

This rearrangement joins TRBV4-1 to TRBJ1-4; D is perhaps TRBD1 (5 bases). The germline gives CDR1 MGHRA, CDR2 YSYEKL. The V end was cut by 1 base, the J end by 7 bases, with 19 bases between. The length of the CDR3 is 17 residues. The CDR3 DNA reads TGCGCCAGCAGCCAAGGGGACTGGGTAGGGGTGGTTGAAAAACTGTTTTTT. It yields the protein CASSQGDWVGVVEKLFF.

The chain couples TRBV27 to TRBJ2-7; 9 nucleotides line up with TRBD2. The CDR3 contains 12 residues. Germline V gene sequence: CDR1 MNHEY, CDR2 SMNVEV (reference sequence). Trimming at V came to 5 bases and at J to 7 bases, leaving 3 bases not matched to a gene. In nucleotides, the CDR3 is TGTGCCAGCAGTCTCCTAGCGGGGGAGCAGTACTTC. Translated: CASSLLAGEQYF.

The rearrangement uses TRBV4-1 and TRBJ2-7; 8 bases match TRBD1. In germline, CDR1 is MGHRA, CDR2 YSYEKL. The CDR3 extends over 15 amino acids. With V trimmed by 0 bases and J by 3 bases, 4 bases remained unmatched. CDR3 DNA sequence: TGCGCCAGCAGCCAAGAAGGAGACAGGGGCTACGAGCAGTACTTC. Translating gives CASSQEGDRGYEQYF.

V usage is TRBV4-3 and J usage is TRBJ1-2, with TRBD1 as a possible D gene (5 bases). The germline V gene has CDR1 LGHNA and CDR2 YSLEER. With 2 bases removed from V and 4 bases from J, the gap between germline ends came to 11 bases. The length of the CDR3 is 14 residues. Written as DNA, the CDR3 is TGCGCCAGCAGCCAATTGGGGACTTTCTATGGCTACACCTTC. Protein: CASSQLGTFYGYTF.

The chain links TRBV15 to TRBJ2-7; D is perhaps TRBD1 (6 bases). V gave up 0 bases and J gave up 2 bases, with 8 bases separating them. The CDR3 has 14 amino acids. Germline CDR1 and CDR2: LNHNV and YYDKDF (reference sequence). The CDR3 sequence: CATSREGATYEQYF. The CDR3, as DNA: TGTGCCACCAGCAGAGAGGGGGCAACCTACGAGCAGTACTTC.

V gene TRBV7-9 combines with J gene TRBJ1-1; D is unresolved. Germline V gene lookup returns CDR1 SEHNR and CDR2 FQNEAQ (reference sequence). CDR3 length: 14 amino acids. Trimming removed 1 base at V and 0 bases at J, with 6 bases between. The CDR3: CASSLGALNTEAFF. The DNA of the CDR3 is TGTGCCAGCAGCTTAGGGGCGCTGAACACTGAAGCTTTCTTT.

This chain uses TRBV20-1 with TRBJ1-2, with unresolved D. CDR1 is DFQATT, CDR2 SNEGSKA, per germline (reference sequence). The CDR3 sequence is 11 residues long. V was trimmed by 6 bases and J by 8 bases, leaving 13 bases between them. The CDR3: CSATAGPGYTF. CDR3 DNA sequence: TGCAGTGCCACTGCCGGGCCAGGCTACACCTTC.

This chain connects TRBV28 to TRBJ2-7; D gene ambiguous. Trimming stripped 2 bases from V and 6 bases from J, with 8 bases between. The V gene's germline CDR1 is MDHEN and CDR2 SYDVKM. The CDR3 contains 12 residues. In nucleotides, the CDR3 is TGTGCCAGCAGTTTAATTAGGACCGAGCAGTACTTC. Its translation: CASSLIRTEQYF.

The chain combines TRBV5-6 with TRBJ2-6; a possible D gene is TRBD2 (5 bases). The length of the CDR3 is 17 residues. V lost 6 bases, J lost 0 bases, and 16 bases lay in between. The germline V gene encodes CDR1 SGHDT and CDR2 YYEEEE. The CDR3 is CASTQLGRLSGANVLTF. In DNA form, the CDR3 reads TGTGCCAGCACCCAACTAGGGAGACTCTCTGGGGCCAACGTCCTGACTTTC.

This clone appeared a single time. This chain links TRBV27 with TRBJ1-4, with TRBD1 matching over 7 bases. The CDR3 extends over 14 amino acids. With V trimmed by 5 bases and J by 4 bases, 4 bases remained unmatched. CDR1 is MNHEY, CDR2 SMNVEV, per germline (reference sequence). CDR3 DNA: TGTGCCAGCAGTCCGCGGGACAGTAATGAAAAACTGTTTTTT. Its translation is CASSPRDSNEKLFF.

The V gene is TRBV27, the J gene TRBJ2-7; no reliable D call. The CDR3 runs 15 residues. Deletions cut 6 bases from V and 2 bases from J, with 17 bases between. Germline CDR1 MNHEY, CDR2 SMNVEV (reference sequence). The CDR3 sequence is CASSLDGGRPYEQYF. The CDR3 DNA is TGTGCCAGCAGCCTTGATGGCGGCAGACCCTACGAGCAGTACTTC.

The chain uses TRBV5-6 and TRBJ2-3, with D unclear. From germline, CDR1 is SGHDT and CDR2 YYEEEE. The CDR3 covers 15 residues. Trimming removed 0 bases at V and 3 bases at J, with 11 bases between. CDR3 DNA: TGTGCCAGCAGCTTGGCTGGGTTTGGTACAGATACGCAGTATTTT. Protein product: CASSLAGFGTDTQYF.

The V call is TRBV28, the J call TRBJ2-1; 8 bases are shared with TRBD2. CDR3 size: 16 residues. In germline, CDR1 is MDHEN, CDR2 SYDVKM. With 1 base clipped from V and 8 bases from J, the junction kept 10 bases outside the gene matches. The CDR3 DNA follows: TGTGCCAGCAGTTTATTGGTTCCTAGCGGGTTCCATGAGCAGTTCTTC. Translated, it gives CASSLLVPSGFHEQFF. Supplemented by reference TRBV28 and TRBJ2-1, the full variable domain reads DVKVTQSSRYLVKRTGEKVFLECVQDMDHENMFWYRQDPGLGLRLIYFSYDVKMKEKGDIPEGYSVSREKKERFSLILESASTNQTSMYLCASSLLVPSGFHEQFFGPGTRLTVL.

V usage is TRBV29-1 and J usage is TRBJ2-7; 7 bases are shared with TRBD2. Germline values: CDR1 SQVTM, CDR2 ANQGSEA. This CDR3 contains 16 residues. V lost 7 bases to trimming and J lost 1 base; unmatched junction nucleotides: 16. For the CDR3, the DNA is TGCAGCGCGGTAGGATGGCGGGAGAATCCGTCCTACGAGCAGTACTTC. The encoded protein is CSAVGWRENPSYEQYF.

Here the CDR3 DNA reads TGTGCCAGCAGCTTAACGGGGACAGGGGGCGACGAGCAGTACTTC. Amino acids: CASSLTGTGGDEQYF. The chain carries TRBV7-3 and TRBJ2-7; 12 nucleotides agree with TRBD1. CDR1 and CDR2 from the germline V gene are SGHTA and FQGTGA. The CDR3 runs 15 residues. V shed 0 bases, J shed 5 bases, and the junction held 2 bases outside the gene matches.

The chain is built from TRBV27 and TRBJ2-1, with D maybe TRBD2 (6 bases). Between the trimmed V and J ends, which lost 7 bases and 0 bases, there was a span of 16 bases. There are 16 residues in the CDR3. CDR1 and CDR2 (germline): MNHEY, SMNVEV (reference sequence). As DNA, the CDR3 is TGTGCCAGCATTGATCTAGCGTCGCCCTCCTACAATGAGCAGTTCTTC. The encoded protein is CASIDLASPSYNEQFF.

V and J are TRBV11-3 and TRBJ2-1, with 7 nucleotides matching TRBD2. Losses at the gene ends were 5 bases for V and 10 bases for J; bases not matched to a gene: 2. The CDR3 has 11 residues. CDR1 is SGHNT and CDR2 is YENEEA in the germline V gene. The CDR3 DNA is TGTGCCAGCAGCCGGGGGGAAGAGCAGTTCTTC. This gives the protein CASSRGEEQFF.

V and J are TRBV14 and TRBJ2-1; 10 bases are shared with TRBD2. The J segment lost 3 bases and the V segment lost 0 bases, leaving 5 bases of the junction unmatched. The CDR3 runs 17 residues. Germline values: CDR1 SGHDN, CDR2 FVKESK. The CDR3, as DNA: TGTGCCAGCAGCCAAGATTGGCTAGCGGGAGACTACAATGAGCAGTTCTTC. Translation: CASSQDWLAGDYNEQFF. The full variable domain, rest sourced from reference TRBV14 and TRBJ2-1, is EAGVTQFPSHSVIEKGQTVTLRCDPISGHDNLYWYRRVMGKEIKFLLHFVKESKQDESGMPNNRFLAERTGGTYSTLKVQPAELEDSGVYFCASSQDWLAGDYNEQFFGPGTRLTVL.

V is TRBV11-2 and J is TRBJ1-1, with D hard to call. CDR3 length: 13 amino acids. Trimming took off 1 base at V and 4 bases at J, with 7 bases between the two ends. CDR1 is SGHAT, CDR2 FQNNGV, per germline. DNA for the CDR3: TGTGCCAGCAGCTTAGCGTTCAGCACTGAAGCTTTCTTT. Protein: CASSLAFSTEAFF.

The genes are TRBV13 and TRBJ2-3, with 10 bases identical to TRBD2. The CDR3 extends over 14 amino acids. Germline lookup yields CDR1 PRHDT and CDR2 FYEKMQ (reference sequence). Trimming cost V 1 base and J 7 bases; bases outside gene matches: 2. CDR3 amino acids: CASSLVAGGNTQYF. DNA for the CDR3: TGTGCCAGCAGCTTAGTAGCGGGGGGAAATACGCAGTATTTT.

The chain links TRBV10-3 to TRBJ1-1; D not resolved. Between the trimmed V and J ends, which lost 0 bases and 1 base, there was a span of 9 bases. Germline V lookup: CDR1 ENHRY, CDR2 SYGVKD. The length of the CDR3 is 15 residues. The DNA of the CDR3 is TGTGCCATCAGTGAGTCGGAGCGGACGAACACTGAAGCTTTCTTT. Translated, it gives CAISESERTNTEAFF.